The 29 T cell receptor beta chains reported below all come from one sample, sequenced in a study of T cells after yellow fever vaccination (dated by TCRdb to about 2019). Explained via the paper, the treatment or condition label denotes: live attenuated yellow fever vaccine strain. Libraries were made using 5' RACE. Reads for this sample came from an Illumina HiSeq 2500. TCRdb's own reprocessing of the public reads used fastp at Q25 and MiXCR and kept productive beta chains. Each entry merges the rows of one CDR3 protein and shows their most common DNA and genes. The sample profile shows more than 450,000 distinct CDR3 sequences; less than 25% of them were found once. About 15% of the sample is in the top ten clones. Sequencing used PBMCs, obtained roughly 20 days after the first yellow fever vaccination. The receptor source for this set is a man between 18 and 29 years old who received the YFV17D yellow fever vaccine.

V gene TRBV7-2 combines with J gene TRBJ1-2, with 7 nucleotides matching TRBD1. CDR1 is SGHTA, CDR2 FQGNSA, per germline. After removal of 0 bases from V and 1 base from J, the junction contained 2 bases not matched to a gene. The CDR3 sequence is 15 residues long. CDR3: CASSLASGGNYGYTF. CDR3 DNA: TGTGCCAGCAGCTTAGCATCAGGGGGTAACTATGGCTACACCTTC.

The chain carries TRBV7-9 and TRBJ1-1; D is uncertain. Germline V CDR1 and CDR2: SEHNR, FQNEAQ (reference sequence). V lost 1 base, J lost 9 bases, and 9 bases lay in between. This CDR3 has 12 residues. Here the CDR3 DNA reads TGTGCCAGCAGCTTAGAGATGGGTCAAGCTTTCTTT. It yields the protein CASSLEMGQAFF.

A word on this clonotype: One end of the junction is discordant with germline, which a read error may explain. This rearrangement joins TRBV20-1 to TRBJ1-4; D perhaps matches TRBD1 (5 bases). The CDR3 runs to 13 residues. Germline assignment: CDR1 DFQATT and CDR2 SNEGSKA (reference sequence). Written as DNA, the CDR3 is TGCAGTGCTATCGGGGCGACTAATGAAAAACAGTTTTTT. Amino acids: CSAIGATNEKQFF.

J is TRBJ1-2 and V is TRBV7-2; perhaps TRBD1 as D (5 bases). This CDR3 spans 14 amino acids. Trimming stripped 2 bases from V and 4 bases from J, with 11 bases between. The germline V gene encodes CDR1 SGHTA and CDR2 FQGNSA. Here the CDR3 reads CASSLSEGPYGYTF. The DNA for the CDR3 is TGTGCCAGCAGCTTATCAGAGGGACCCTATGGCTACACCTTC. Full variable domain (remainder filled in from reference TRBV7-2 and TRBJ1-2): GAGVSQSPSNKVTEKGKDVELRCDPISGHTALYWYRQSLGQGLEFLIYFQGNSAPDKSGLPSDRFSAERTGGSVSTLTIQRTQQEDSAVYLCASSLSEGPYGYTFGSGTRLTVV.

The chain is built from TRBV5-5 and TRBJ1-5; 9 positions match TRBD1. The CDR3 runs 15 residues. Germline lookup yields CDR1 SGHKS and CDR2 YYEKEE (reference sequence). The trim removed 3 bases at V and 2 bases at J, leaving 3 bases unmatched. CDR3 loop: CASSWTGDRNQPQHF. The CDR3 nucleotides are TGTGCCAGCAGCTGGACAGGGGATCGCAATCAGCCCCAGCATTTT.

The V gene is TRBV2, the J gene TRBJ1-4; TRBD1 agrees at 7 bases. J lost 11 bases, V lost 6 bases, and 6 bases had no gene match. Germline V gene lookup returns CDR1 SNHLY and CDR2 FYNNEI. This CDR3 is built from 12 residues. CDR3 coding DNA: TGTGCCAGCAGCAGGGGGACGATGAAACTGTTTTTT. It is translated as CASSRGTMKLFF.

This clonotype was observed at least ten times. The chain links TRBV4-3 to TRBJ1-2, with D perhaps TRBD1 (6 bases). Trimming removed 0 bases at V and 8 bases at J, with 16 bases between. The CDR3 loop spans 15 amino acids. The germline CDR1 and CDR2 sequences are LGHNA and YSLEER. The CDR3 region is CASSQDGTHMGGYTF. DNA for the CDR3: TGCGCCAGCAGCCAAGATGGGACACATATGGGCGGCTACACCTTC.

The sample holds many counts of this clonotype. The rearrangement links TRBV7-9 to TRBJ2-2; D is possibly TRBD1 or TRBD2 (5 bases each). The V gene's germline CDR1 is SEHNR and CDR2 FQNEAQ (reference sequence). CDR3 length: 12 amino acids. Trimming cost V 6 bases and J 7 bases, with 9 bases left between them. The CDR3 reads CASSLGVGELFF. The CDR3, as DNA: TGTGCCAGCAGTTTGGGGGTCGGGGAGCTGTTTTTT.

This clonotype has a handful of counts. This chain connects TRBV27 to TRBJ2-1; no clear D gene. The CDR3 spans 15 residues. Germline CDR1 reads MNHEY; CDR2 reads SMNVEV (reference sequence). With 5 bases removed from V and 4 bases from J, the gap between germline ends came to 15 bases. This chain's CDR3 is CASSPQVAVYNEQFF. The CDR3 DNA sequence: TGTGCCAGCAGTCCGCAGGTAGCCGTTTACAATGAGCAGTTCTTC.

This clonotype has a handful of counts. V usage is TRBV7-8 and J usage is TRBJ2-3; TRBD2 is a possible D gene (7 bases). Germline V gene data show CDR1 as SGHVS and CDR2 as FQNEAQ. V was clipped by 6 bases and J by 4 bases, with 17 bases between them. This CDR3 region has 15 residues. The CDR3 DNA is TGTGCCAGCAGGTTGGGGGGGGCGCCGGCAGATACGCAGTATTTT. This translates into CASRLGGAPADTQYF.

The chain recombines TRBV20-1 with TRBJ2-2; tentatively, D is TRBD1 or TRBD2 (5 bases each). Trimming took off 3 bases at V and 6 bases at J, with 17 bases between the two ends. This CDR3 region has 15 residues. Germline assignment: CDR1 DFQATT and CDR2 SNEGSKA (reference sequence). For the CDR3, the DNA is TGCAGTGCTAGTCTTGGGACCTCGAGGGCCGGGGAGCTGTTTTTT. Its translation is CSASLGTSRAGELFF.

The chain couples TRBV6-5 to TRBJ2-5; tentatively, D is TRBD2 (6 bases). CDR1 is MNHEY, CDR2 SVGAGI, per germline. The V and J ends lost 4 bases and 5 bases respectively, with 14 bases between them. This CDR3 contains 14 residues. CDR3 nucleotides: TGTGCCAGCAGTTCGCCCGGAGGGGTGGAGACCCAGTACTTC. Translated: CASSSPGGVETQYF.

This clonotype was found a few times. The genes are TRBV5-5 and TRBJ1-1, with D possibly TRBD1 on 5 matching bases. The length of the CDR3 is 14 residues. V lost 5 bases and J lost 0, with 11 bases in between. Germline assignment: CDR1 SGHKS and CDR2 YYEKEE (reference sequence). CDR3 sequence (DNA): TGTGCCAGCAGAGGGGACTCTTTGAACACTGAAGCTTTCTTT. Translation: CASRGDSLNTEAFF.

This CDR3 reads CASRDSYPLGYGYTF. The CDR3 nucleotides are TGTGCCAGCAGGGACAGTTACCCTCTAGGCTATGGCTACACCTTC. The chain couples TRBV27 to TRBJ1-2; possibly TRBD1 for D (6 bases). Germline V gene lookup returns CDR1 MNHEY and CDR2 SMNVEV (reference sequence). CDR3 length: 15 amino acids. V was shortened by 6 bases and J by 4 bases, with 18 bases between the two germline ends.

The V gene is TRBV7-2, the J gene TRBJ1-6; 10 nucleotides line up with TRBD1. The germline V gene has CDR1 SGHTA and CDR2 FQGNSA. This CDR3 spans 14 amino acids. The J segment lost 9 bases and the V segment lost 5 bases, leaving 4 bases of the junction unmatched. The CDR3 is CASSRDRGRSPLHF. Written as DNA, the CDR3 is TGTGCCAGCAGCCGGGACAGGGGCCGTTCACCCCTCCACTTT.

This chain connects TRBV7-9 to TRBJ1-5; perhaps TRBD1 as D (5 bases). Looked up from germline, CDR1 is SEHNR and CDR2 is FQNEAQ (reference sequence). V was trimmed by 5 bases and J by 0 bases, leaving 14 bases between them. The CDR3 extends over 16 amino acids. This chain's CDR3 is CASSPLGLPSNQPQHF. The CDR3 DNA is TGTGCCAGCAGCCCACTGGGACTTCCTAGCAATCAGCCCCAGCATTTT. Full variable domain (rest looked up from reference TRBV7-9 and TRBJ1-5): DTGVSQNPRHKITKRGQNVTFRCDPISEHNRLYWYRQTLGQGPEFLTYFQNEAQLEKSRLLSDRFSAERPKGSFSTLEIQRTEQGDSAMYLCASSPLGLPSNQPQHFGDGTRLSIL.

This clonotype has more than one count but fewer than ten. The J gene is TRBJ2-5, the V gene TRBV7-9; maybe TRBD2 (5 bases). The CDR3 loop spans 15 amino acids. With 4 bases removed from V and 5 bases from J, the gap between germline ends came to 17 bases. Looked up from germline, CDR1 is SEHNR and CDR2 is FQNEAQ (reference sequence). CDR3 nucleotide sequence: TGTGCCAGCAGCTCCACCAAGCTAGCCTATGAGACCCAGTACTTC. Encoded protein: CASSSTKLAYETQYF.

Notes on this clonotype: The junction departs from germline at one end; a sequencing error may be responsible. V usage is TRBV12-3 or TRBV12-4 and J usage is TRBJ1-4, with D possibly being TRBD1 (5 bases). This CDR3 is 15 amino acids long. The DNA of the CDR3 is TGTGCCAGCAGCCAAACCGGGGCAACTAATGAGAAACTGTTTTTT. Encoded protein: CASSQTGATNEKLFF.

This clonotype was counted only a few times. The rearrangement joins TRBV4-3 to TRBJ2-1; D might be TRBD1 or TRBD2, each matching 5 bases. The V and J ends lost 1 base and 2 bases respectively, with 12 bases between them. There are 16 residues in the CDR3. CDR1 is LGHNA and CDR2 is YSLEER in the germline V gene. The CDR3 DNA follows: TGCGCCAGCAGCCAAGGACGGGACGGGGCCTACAATGAGCAGTTCTTC. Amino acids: CASSQGRDGAYNEQFF.

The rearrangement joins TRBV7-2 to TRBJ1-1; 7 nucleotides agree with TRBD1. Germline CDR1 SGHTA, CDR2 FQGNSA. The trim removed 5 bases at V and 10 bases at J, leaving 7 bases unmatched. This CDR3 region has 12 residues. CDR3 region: CASSPTTGRAFF. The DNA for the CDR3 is TGTGCCAGCAGCCCAACGACAGGGAGAGCTTTCTTT.

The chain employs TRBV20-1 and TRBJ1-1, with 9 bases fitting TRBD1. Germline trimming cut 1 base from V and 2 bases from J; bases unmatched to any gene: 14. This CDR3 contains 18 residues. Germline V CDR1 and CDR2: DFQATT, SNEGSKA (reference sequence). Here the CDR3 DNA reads TGCAGTGCTAGAGCTGGGACAGGGCTACGCTACGCTAACACTGAAGCTTTCTTT. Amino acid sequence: CSARAGTGLRYANTEAFF.

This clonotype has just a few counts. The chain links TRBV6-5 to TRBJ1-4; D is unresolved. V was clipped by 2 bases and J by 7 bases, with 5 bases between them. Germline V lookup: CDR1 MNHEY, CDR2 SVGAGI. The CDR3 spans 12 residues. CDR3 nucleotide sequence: TGTGCCAGCAGTTACACGGGTGAAAAACTGTTTTTT. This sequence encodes CASSYTGEKLFF.

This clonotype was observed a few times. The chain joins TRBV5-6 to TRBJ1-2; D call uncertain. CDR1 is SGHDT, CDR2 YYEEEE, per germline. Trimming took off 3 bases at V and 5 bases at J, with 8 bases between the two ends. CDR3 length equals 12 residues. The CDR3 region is CASSSTFYGYTF. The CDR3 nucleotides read TGTGCCAGCAGCTCGACATTTTATGGCTACACCTTC.

This chain's CDR3 is CAWSVGDFLEKLFF. CDR3 nucleotide sequence: TGTGCCTGGAGTGTAGGAGATTTTCTGGAAAAACTGTTTTTT. V and J are TRBV30 and TRBJ1-4; D unresolved. The CDR3 runs 14 residues. In germline, CDR1 is GTSNPN, CDR2 SVGIG (reference sequence). V was shortened by 0 bases and J by 8 bases, with 13 bases between the two germline ends.

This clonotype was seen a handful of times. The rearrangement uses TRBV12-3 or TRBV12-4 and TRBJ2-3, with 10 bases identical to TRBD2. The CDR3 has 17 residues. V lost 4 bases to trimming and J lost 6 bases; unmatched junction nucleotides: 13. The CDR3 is CASSSRIAGGHDDTQYF. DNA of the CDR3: TGTGCCAGCAGTTCCCGGATAGCGGGGGGCCATGACGATACGCAGTATTTT.

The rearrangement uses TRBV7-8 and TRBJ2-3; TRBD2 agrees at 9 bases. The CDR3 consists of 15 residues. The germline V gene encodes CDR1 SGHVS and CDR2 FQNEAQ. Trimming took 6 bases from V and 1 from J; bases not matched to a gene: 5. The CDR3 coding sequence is TGTGCCAGCAGTTCTCGGACTAGCGGCACAGATACGCAGTATTTT. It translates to CASSSRTSGTDTQYF.

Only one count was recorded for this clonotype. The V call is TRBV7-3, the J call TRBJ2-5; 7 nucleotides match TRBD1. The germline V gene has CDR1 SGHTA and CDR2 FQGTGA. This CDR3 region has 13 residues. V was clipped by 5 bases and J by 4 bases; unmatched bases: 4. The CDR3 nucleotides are TGTGCCAGCAGCCACCGGGACAGAGAGACCCAGTACTTC. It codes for CASSHRDRETQYF.

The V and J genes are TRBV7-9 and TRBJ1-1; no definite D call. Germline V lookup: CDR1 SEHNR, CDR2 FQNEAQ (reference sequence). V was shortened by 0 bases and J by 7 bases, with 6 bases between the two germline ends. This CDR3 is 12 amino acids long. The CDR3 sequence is CASSLAGNEAFF. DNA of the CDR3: TGTGCCAGCAGCTTAGCGGGCAATGAAGCTTTCTTT.

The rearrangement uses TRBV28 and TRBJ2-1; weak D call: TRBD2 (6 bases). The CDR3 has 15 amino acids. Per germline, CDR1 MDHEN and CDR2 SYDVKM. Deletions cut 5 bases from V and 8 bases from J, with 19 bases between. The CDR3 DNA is TGTGCCAGCAGTAGGGCGGGACCGCCCGGCCATGAGCAGTTCTTC. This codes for CASSRAGPPGHEQFF. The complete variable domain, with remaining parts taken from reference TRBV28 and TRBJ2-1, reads DVKVTQSSRYLVKRTGEKVFLECVQDMDHENMFWYRQDPGLGLRLIYFSYDVKMKEKGDIPEGYSVSREKKERFSLILESASTNQTSMYLCASSRAGPPGHEQFFGPGTRLTVL.